These T cell receptor beta chains were read from a single sample in a study of T cell changes during pregnancy in multiple sclerosis. Produced via immunoSEQ multiplex PCR; TCRdb's table is partial and in-frame only. The table has about 47,000 clones, over 75% seen once. Sequencing used CD8+ T cells from peripheral blood mononuclear cells, obtained in the second trimester of pregnancy. All receptors derive from a female donor with multiple sclerosis, enrolled in a pregnancy study. The CDR3 runs from the conserved cysteine through the conserved F or W. Each record gives: J gene, V gene, CDR3 protein.

J: TRBJ2-2
V: TRBV7-6
CDR3: CASSLEGTGGSGELFF

J: TRBJ2-2
V: TRBV27
CDR3: CASSLDPAPNTGELFF

J: TRBJ2-1
V: TRBV11-2
CDR3: CASRKVAGGPNEQFF

J: TRBJ2-5
V: TRBV13
CDR3: CASSRSLSGPGAQYF

J: TRBJ1-1
V: TRBV5-8
CDR3: CASSLGTGMNTEAFF

J: TRBJ2-1
V: TRBV6-1
CDR3: CASSEFRSGAYEQFF

J: TRBJ1-5
V: TRBV6-5
CDR3: CASSGLGTDQPQHF

J: TRBJ2-1
V: TRBV6-5
CDR3: CASSYWTGARNEQFF

J: TRBJ2-1
V: TRBV9
CDR3: CASSVEGGAIGYNEQFF

J: TRBJ1-1
V: TRBV6-5
CDR3: CASRPDSNMNTEAFF

J: TRBJ2-2
V: TRBV5-4
CDR3: CASSQREDLMNTGELFF

J: TRBJ2-1
V: TRBV9
CDR3: CASSAAGTSGGAENNEQFF

J: TRBJ2-3
V: TRBV5-6
CDR3: CASSVTGSRGDTQYF

J: TRBJ2-3
V: TRBV4-1
CDR3: CASSQEGWGGGQYF

J: TRBJ1-2
V: TRBV11-2
CDR3: CASSVGGVLTYGYTF

J: TRBJ1-2
V: TRBV2
CDR3: CASSESGGYGYTF

J: TRBJ2-5
V: TRBV11-3
CDR3: CASSPRGFQETQYF

J: .
V: TRBV6-5
CDR3: CASSTPGTAYEQYF

J: TRBJ2-7
V: TRBV9
CDR3: CASSVAGQSYEQYF

J: TRBJ1-2
V: TRBV27
CDR3: CASWGGEFREGYTF

J: TRBJ2-3
V: TRBV29-1
CDR3: CSVDAGGTDTQYF

J: TRBJ2-1
V: TRBV19
CDR3: CASSTLLAGQGLENEQFF

J: TRBJ2-1
V: TRBV6-5
CDR3: CASINGGGEQFF

J: TRBJ2-2
V: TRBV27
CDR3: CASSYGTSGLGELFF

J: TRBJ1-2
V: TRBV4-2
CDR3: CASSQATVNYGYTF

J: TRBJ1-1
V: TRBV5-6
CDR3: CASSLPTGGTEAFF

J: TRBJ1-4
V: TRBV19
CDR3: CASSIDPQGIATNEKLFF

J: TRBJ2-1
V: TRBV15
CDR3: CATSMGTGTGSYNEQFF

J: TRBJ2-7
V: TRBV5-5
CDR3: CASSWDRGGEQYF

J: TRBJ2-7
V: TRBV27
CDR3: CASSLGAGGYEQYF

J: TRBJ1-4
V: TRBV5-1
CDR3: CASSLAQAGQGEKLFF

J: TRBJ1-1
V: TRBV2
CDR3: CASSLAQGWNTEAFF

J: TRBJ2-7
V: TRBV7-9
CDR3: CASSSDRENMAYEQYF

J: TRBJ2-1
V: TRBV28
CDR3: CASSLQVPSSYNEQFF

J: TRBJ2-3
V: TRBV15
CDR3: CATSSRIRDTDTQYF

J: TRBJ2-4
V: TRBV27
CDR3: CASSSIGTGKNIQYF

J: TRBJ2-1
V: TRBV15
CDR3: CATSRTQTSGAYNEQFF

J: TRBJ1-2
V: TRBV7-3
CDR3: CASSLYGNSNYGYTF

J: TRBJ1-2
V: TRBV6-5
CDR3: CASSAGYEGEYGYTF

J: TRBJ1-1
V: TRBV5-6
CDR3: CASSLQEPATEAFF

J: TRBJ1-1
V: TRBV19
CDR3: CASSPIPDSPEAFF

J: TRBJ2-5
V: TRBV27
CDR3: CASSLSWTPQETQYF

J: TRBJ1-1
V: TRBV11-2
CDR3: CASSLGQGREAFF

J: TRBJ2-7
V: TRBV27
CDR3: CASSFMGQGVYEQYF

J: TRBJ2-1
V: TRBV7-9
CDR3: CASSIPAQNSYNEQFF

J: TRBJ2-1
V: TRBV19
CDR3: CATSPAGNEQFF

J: TRBJ2-7
V: TRBV18
CDR3: CASSGDRVAYEQYF

J: TRBJ1-6
V: TRBV14
CDR3: CANKSPLHF

J: TRBJ2-7
V: TRBV5-1
CDR3: CASSLGPGRSYEQYF

J: TRBJ2-1
V: TRBV19
CDR3: CASSIEPGLAGSYNEQFF

J: TRBJ1-6
V: TRBV6-1
CDR3: CATQSGSYNSPLHF

J: TRBJ2-3
V: TRBV10-2
CDR3: CASSDSGGTTDTQYF

J: TRBJ1-5
V: TRBV30
CDR3: CAWSQGNSNQPQHF

J: TRBJ2-2
V: TRBV19
CDR3: CASSTSNTGELFF

J: TRBJ1-4
V: TRBV19
CDR3: CASSIIPLTGSLEKLFF

J: TRBJ1-1
V: TRBV10-3
CDR3: CAISPGGWIEAFF

J: TRBJ1-1
V: TRBV5-4
CDR3: CASSLQVRDREEAFF

J: TRBJ1-4
V: TRBV6-6
CDR3: CASSRPGQGNEKLFF

J: TRBJ1-2
V: TRBV4-1
CDR3: CASSQGRSTVYGYTF